This is a list of T cell receptor beta chains from one sample in a study of siplizumab effects on memory and regulatory T cells. Profiled with immunoSEQ multiplex PCR; TCRdb holds only in-frame clones, not every one. Of 100,000 to 110,000 clones listed, more than 85% are singletons. Sequenced sample: CD4+ T cells sorted from blood. Receptors were obtained from a human donor in good health. CDR3s include the opening cysteine and the closing phenylalanine or tryptophan. Fields, in order: V gene, clone size, J gene, D gene, CDR3 protein, CDR3 DNA. The D gene is left open where the match is weak. The listing skips clone size in some rows; elsewhere it reads once, few, many or a size class.

>TRBV6-6|.|TRBJ1-6|.
CASSYGRSSYNSPLHF
TGTGCCAGCAGTTACGGGCGGAGCTCCTATAATTCACCCCTCCACTTT
>TRBV7-9|.|TRBJ2-3|.
CASSSGLYTQYF
TGTGCCAGCAGCTCGGGACTCTATACGCAGTATTTT
>TRBV10-3|.|TRBJ1-1|.
CAISESVGEGLNTEAFF
TGTGCCATCAGTGAGTCGGTAGGGGAGGGACTGAACACTGAAGCTTTCTTT
>TRBV9|.|TRBJ1-2|TRBD1
CASSVEGTATKGGYTF
TGTGCCAGCAGCGTAGAGGGGACAGCCACTAAGGGTGGCTACACCTTC
>TRBV28|.|TRBJ2-5|.
CATSRGKGTEETQYF
TGTGCCACCTCGCGGGGAAAGGGCACTGAAGAGACCCAGTACTTC
>TRBV5-4|once|TRBJ1-1|TRBD1
CASSLSQGTAEAFF
TGTGCCAGCAGCCTATCACAGGGGACGGCTGAAGCTTTCTTT
>TRBV19|.|TRBJ2-7|.
CASSIYEQYF
TGTGCCAGTAGTATTTACGAGCAGTACTTC
>TRBV6-5|few|TRBJ1-4|.
CASSPEDNTEKLFF
TGTGCCAGCAGTCCTGAGGACAATACCGAAAAACTGTTTTTT
>TRBV30|once|TRBJ2-5|TRBD2
CASTAGELAGAHLRETQYF
TGTGCCTCCACGGCGGGCGAACTAGCGGGGGCCCATTTGCGAGAGACCCAGTACTTC
>TRBV2|.|TRBJ2-2|.
CASSLRNGGPNTGELFF
TGTGCCAGCAGTTTAAGAAATGGGGGGCCGAACACCGGGGAGCTGTTTTTT
>TRBV30|.|TRBJ1-2|.
CAWILRGRRGGYTF
TGTGCCTGGATTCTCCGGGGGAGGCGGGGAGGCTACACCTTC
>TRBV28|few|TRBJ2-7|.
CASSNHYEQYF
TGTGCCAGCAGCAACCACTACGAGCAGTACTTC
>TRBV30|.|TRBJ2-2|TRBD1
CAWILGQANTGELFF
TGTGCCTGGATCCTCGGACAGGCGAACACCGGGGAGCTGTTTTTT
>TRBV19|.|TRBJ1-1|.
CASSAIQGNTEAFF
TGTGCCAGTAGTGCAATACAGGGGAACACTGAAGCTTTCTTT
>TRBV6-6|.|TRBJ1-6|.
CASSHAVGRANSPLHF
TGTGCCAGCAGTCATGCGGTCGGCAGGGCGAATTCACCCCTCCACTTT
>TRBV30|.|TRBJ2-2|TRBD1
CAWRQGSYTGELFF
TGTGCCTGGAGACAGGGGTCATACACCGGGGAGCTGTTTTTT
>TRBV29-1|.|TRBJ1-2|TRBD1
CSAGTGGRPNYGYTF
TGCAGCGCCGGGACAGGGGGACGCCCTAACTATGGCTACACCTTC
>TRBV23-1|.|TRBJ2-7|.
CASSQSRKKHRANEQYF
TGCGCCAGCAGTCAATCACGAAAAAAGCACAGGGCTAACGAGCAGTACTTC
>TRBV6-5|.|TRBJ1-2|.
CASSYLLGPIYGYTF
TGTGCCAGCAGTTATCTTTTGGGACCAATCTATGGCTACACCTTC
>TRBV18|.|TRBJ1-5|.
CASSPSREGNQPQHF
TGTGCCAGCTCACCCTCCCGGGAGGGCAATCAGCCCCAGCATTTT
>TRBV7-9|.|TRBJ1-1|.
CASSLSLGANTEAFF
TGTGCCAGCAGCTTAAGTCTTGGGGCGAACACTGAAGCTTTCTTT
>TRBV5-4|.|TRBJ2-7|.
CASSFNYEQYF
TGTGCCAGCAGCTTTAACTACGAGCAGTACTTC
>TRBV28|.|TRBJ1-2|.
CASSFPRGRGYGYTF
TGTGCCAGCAGTTTTCCTCGGGGCAGGGGATATGGCTACACCTTC
>TRBV7-6|.|TRBJ2-3|TRBD2
CASSLGGTSATGDTQYF
TGTGCCAGCAGCTTAGGGGGGACTAGCGCGACGGGTGATACGCAGTATTTT
>TRBV19|.|TRBJ2-5|.
CASSMDSSQETQYF
TGTGCCAGTAGTATGGATAGCAGCCAAGAGACCCAGTACTTC
>TRBV11-3|.|TRBJ1-1|.
CASSLRENTEAFF
TGTGCCAGCAGCTTACGAGAAAATACTGAAGCTTTCTTT
>TRBV2|.|TRBJ1-4|TRBD1
CASSEGQGQGEKLFF
TGTGCCAGCAGTGAGGGGCAGGGACAGGGTGAAAAACTGTTTTTT
>TRBV6-6|.|TRBJ1-2|.
CASSEDNAGGYTF
TGTGCCAGCAGCGAGGATAACGCAGGAGGCTACACCTTC
>TRBV14|once|TRBJ2-7|.
CASRGFSSYEQYF
TGTGCCAGTAGGGGTTTTAGCTCCTACGAGCAGTACTTC
>TRBV28|.|TRBJ2-1|TRBD2
CASTQGGETSGNNEQFF
TGTGCCAGCACCCAGGGGGGTGAGACTAGCGGGAACAATGAGCAGTTCTTC
>TRBV19|.|TRBJ1-2|.
CASTDIGTIKYGYTF
TGTGCCAGTACCGATATAGGGACTATTAAATATGGCTACACCTTC
>TRBV2|.|TRBJ1-5|.
CASSTTAVGQPQHF
TGTGCCAGCAGCACCACGGCGGTGGGTCAGCCCCAGCATTTT
>TRBV14|.|TRBJ2-6|TRBD1
CASSARQGAIGANVLTF
TGTGCCAGCAGCGCGAGACAGGGGGCAATTGGGGCCAACGTCCTGACTTTC
>TRBV7-2|.|TRBJ1-6|.
CASSLEVSSLGSPLHF
TGTGCCAGCAGCTTAGAGGTGTCCTCCTTAGGTTCACCCCTCCACTTT
>TRBV19|.|TRBJ1-4|TRBD1
CASSIAAGTGFEKLFF
TGTGCCAGTAGTATAGCAGCCGGGACAGGGTTCGAAAAACTGTTTTTT
>TRBV18|.|TRBJ2-7|.
CASSPSKQGYEQYF
TGTGCCAGCTCACCATCAAAACAGGGATACGAGCAGTACTTC
>TRBV9|once|TRBJ1-2|TRBD1
CASSIQGTNYGYTF
TGTGCCAGCAGTATACAGGGGACTAACTATGGCTACACCTTC
>TRBV28|few|TRBJ1-1|.
CASTTGTPEAFF
TGTGCCAGCACCACAGGGACTCCGGAAGCTTTCTTT
>TRBV29-1|.|TRBJ2-5|.
CSVVADVETQYF
TGCAGCGTTGTAGCGGACGTTGAGACCCAGTACTTC
>TRBV19|.|TRBJ2-1|TRBD2
CASSIGWRGGNEQFF
TGTGCCAGTAGTATTGGTTGGCGGGGGGGCAATGAGCAGTTCTTC
>TRBV19|.|TRBJ2-3|TRBD2
CASSRSGGRRGANTQYF
TGTGCCAGTAGTAGGAGCGGGGGTCGCCGGGGTGCAAATACGCAGTATTTT
>TRBV6-1|.|TRBJ1-5|.
CASSEDHSRSQPQHF
TGTGCCAGCAGTGAAGACCATAGTAGGAGTCAGCCCCAGCATTTT